Listed below are T cell receptor beta chains from one sample, sequenced in a study of human T cells and chemical hapten exposure. TCRdb independently ran MiXCR on the RACE reads; one entry per CDR3 protein. The sample shows about 380,000 distinct CDR3 sequences, roughly 4.8% of them seen only once. The sample consisted of whole blood, taken in connection with sensitization to the hapten diphenylcyclopropenone (DPC). The origin of the receptors is a woman between 45 and 65 years old with alopecia areata. Some clones in this sample may be carry-over from other donors' samples. CDR3s include the opening cysteine and the closing phenylalanine or tryptophan. The order of the fields is clone size, D gene, J gene, V gene, CDR3 DNA, CDR3 protein. D genes are given only for firm matches. For some rows the clone size is stated as once, few or many, or as a class when expanded; others skip it.

many TRBD1 TRBJ2-7 TRBV13 TGTGCCAGCAGCACCGACAGGGCGGCCTACGAGCAGTACTTC CASSTDRAAYEQYF
. TRBD2 TRBJ2-1 TRBV3-1 TGTGCCAGCAGCGTTATAGCGGGGGGCCCCTACAATGAGCAGTTCTTC CASSVIAGGPYNEQFF
few TRBD2 TRBJ2-1 TRBV3-1 TGTGCCAGCAGCACTAGCGGGGGCACAGGGAATGAGCAGTTCTTC CASSTSGGTGNEQFF
few TRBD1 TRBJ2-1 TRBV6-6 TGTGCCAGCAGTAACCGGGACAGTTCGAATGAGCAGTTCTTC CASSNRDSSNEQFF
many . TRBJ2-3 TRBV28 TGTGCCAGCCAATCCGGGGTAACAGATACGCAGTATTTT CASQSGVTDTQYF
. . TRBJ2-2 TRBV7-9 TGTGCCAGCAGCTCCCCCCATGGACCGAACACCGGGGAGCTGTTTTTT CASSSPHGPNTGELFF
few . TRBJ2-1 TRBV6-5 TGTGCCAGCAGTGCTCAGCAGGGGCCCCTCTCCTACAATGAGCAGTTCTTC CASSAQQGPLSYNEQFF
few . TRBJ1-1 TRBV27 TGTGCCAGCAGTTCCCAGGGACCACTACCCGACACTGAAGCTTTCTTT CASSSQGPLPDTEAFF
many . TRBJ2-7 TRBV6-5 TGTGCCAGCAGGCAAGGGGAGGAGCAGTACTTC CASRQGEEQYF
many . TRBJ1-4 TRBV25-1 TGTGCCAGCAGCAGCGTGGGAGAAAAACTGTTTTTT CASSSVGEKLFF
many . TRBJ1-6 TRBV4-3 TGCGCCAGCAGCCAAGATGCCTCCTATAATTCACCCCTCCACTTT CASSQDASYNSPLHF
many . TRBJ1-1 TRBV20-1 TGCAGTGCTAGATCCCAGGGGAACACTGAAGCTTTCTTT CSARSQGNTEAFF
many TRBD1 TRBJ1-2 TRBV29-1 TGCAGCGCCATCTCGGACAGGGATGGGTATGGCTACACCTTC CSAISDRDGYGYTF
many . TRBJ2-7 TRBV28 TGTGCCAGCAGTCTGACTGACGTCGGGCAGTACTTC CASSLTDVGQYF
many TRBD2 TRBJ2-5 TRBV9 TGTGCCAGCAGCCCTAGCGGGACCCAAGAGACCCAGTACTTC CASSPSGTQETQYF
many TRBD1 TRBJ2-1 TRBV20-1 TGCAGTGCTAGAGTAACCTCCGGGACAGGGGGCTACAATGAGCAGTTCTTC CSARVTSGTGGYNEQFF
. . TRBJ2-1 TRBV5-1 TGCGCCAGCAGCTTAACAGGGTCGAGCTCCTACAATGAGCAGTTCTTC CASSLTGSSSYNEQFF
many TRBD1 TRBJ2-7 TRBV7-9 TGTGCCAGCAGCTCAGGGGGACGCCCATCAGGGGATCTCTACGAGCAGTACTTC CASSSGGRPSGDLYEQYF
few TRBD2 TRBJ2-1 TRBV7-2 TGTGCCAGCCGGGGGCTAGCGGGGGTAAATGAGCAGTTCTTC CASRGLAGVNEQFF
. . TRBJ2-6 TRBV28 TGTGCCAGCACCCGAACCCTAACAGGGTTGGTCTCTGGGGCCAACGTCCTGACTTTC CASTRTLTGLVSGANVLTF
many TRBD1 TRBJ1-6 TRBV7-2 TGTGCCAGCAGCTTTGGAGGACAGGGTAATTCACCCCTCCACTTT CASSFGGQGNSPLHF
. . TRBJ2-7 TRBV3-1 TGTGCCAGCAGCTCAATTGGTGATTACGAACAGTACTTC CASSSIGDYEQYF
. . TRBJ2-7 TRBV5-1 TGCGCCAGCAGCTTGGGGGACGGGAGACGGGGCGAGCAGTACTTC CASSLGDGRRGEQYF
. . TRBJ1-1 TRBV14 TGTGCCAGCAGCCAAGAGGTCCCGGTGGCTGAAGCTTTCTTT CASSQEVPVAEAFF
. . TRBJ2-3 TRBV12-3/TRBV12-4 TGTGCCAGCAGTTTGGGCGGGTATTCTAGCACAGATACGCAGTATTTT CASSLGGYSSTDTQYF
few . TRBJ1-1 TRBV7-2 TGTGCCAGCATGGCGGGGGAAATCACTGAAGCTTTCTTT CASMAGEITEAFF
few . TRBJ2-6 TRBV29-1 TGCACGACCAGAGGGCCTGGGGCCAACGTCCTGACTTTC CTTRGPGANVLTF
few TRBD2 TRBJ2-5 TRBV5-1 TGCGCCAGCAGGAAAGGGACTAGCGGGGTCGGAGAGACCCAGTACTTC CASRKGTSGVGETQYF
. TRBD1 TRBJ1-3 TRBV5-4 TGTGCCAGCAGCGGGGGACAGATGCGCTCTGGAAACACCATATATTTT CASSGGQMRSGNTIYF
few TRBD1 TRBJ1-1 TRBV6-5 TGTGCCAGCAGTTACGCGGACAGGACATTTGAAGCTTTCTTT CASSYADRTFEAFF
many . TRBJ2-1 TRBV20-1 TGCAGTGCTATAGGGACGGAGGGGTATGAGCAGTTCTTC CSAIGTEGYEQFF
few . TRBJ2-7 TRBV19 TGTGCCAGTAGTATCCGGGTACAGTACGAGCAGTACTTC CASSIRVQYEQYF
few TRBD1 TRBJ2-5 TRBV6-5 TGTGCCAGCACCCAGGGACCAGGGGGCCGAGAGACCCAGTACTTC CASTQGPGGRETQYF
many TRBD2 TRBJ2-7 TRBV6-2/TRBV6-3 TGTGCCAGCAGCCCCGGACTAGCGGGAGTCAGCGAGCAGTACTTC CASSPGLAGVSEQYF
many . TRBJ1-5 TRBV12-3/TRBV12-4 TGTGCCAGCAGCCAGACTGAATATCAGCCCCAGCATTTT CASSQTEYQPQHF
. . TRBJ2-1 TRBV29-1 TGCAGCGTTGATCGGGATGGTAGGAATGAGCAGTTCTTC CSVDRDGRNEQFF
many . TRBJ2-7 TRBV5-5 TGTGCCAGCAGCTTGTTCAGGGGAGGCCACGAGCAGTACTTC CASSLFRGGHEQYF
few TRBD1 TRBJ1-2 TRBV4-3 TGCGCCAGCAGCCCCCCCCCAGGGGGCGGTGGCTACACCTTC CASSPPPGGGGYTF
. TRBD1 TRBJ2-1 TRBV28 TGTGCCAGCAGTTTAGGGGACAGGGCTCCGGTCGGTGAGCAGTTCTTC CASSLGDRAPVGEQFF
many . TRBJ1-1 TRBV5-1 TGCGCCAGCAGCCCCGTTAAGGGCAAGAACACTGAAGCTTTCTTT CASSPVKGKNTEAFF
few TRBD2 TRBJ2-5 TRBV20-1 TGCAGTGCTAGACTAGCGGGAAGCCAAGAGACCCAGTACTTC CSARLAGSQETQYF
many . TRBJ1-3 TRBV3-1 TGTGCCAGCAGCCAAGATCCCACAGGGACTGGAAACACCATATATTTT CASSQDPTGTGNTIYF
many . TRBJ2-3 TRBV12-3/TRBV12-4 TGTGCCAGCAGTTTGACCGGGGTCGCAGATACGCAGTATTTT CASSLTGVADTQYF
many TRBD1 TRBJ1-2 TRBV13 TGTGCCAGCAGCTTGGACAGGGGGGACTTCTATGGCTACACCTTC CASSLDRGDFYGYTF
few . TRBJ1-5 TRBV28 TGTGCCATCCACGGGGGTGGACAGCCCCAGCATTTT CAIHGGGQPQHF
. TRBD2 TRBJ2-3 TRBV20-1 TGCAGTGCTAGAGCCCCCAGGACTAGCGGGAGCACAGATACGCAGTATTTT CSARAPRTSGSTDTQYF
few . TRBJ2-7 TRBV14 TGTGCCAGCAGCCAAGATGTCTGGGGTTACGAGCAGTACTTC CASSQDVWGYEQYF
. . TRBJ1-6 TRBV5-1 TGCGCCAGCAAGCCAGGGGAGAATAATTCACCCCTCCAATTT CASKPGENNSPLQF
many TRBD2 TRBJ2-7 TRBV25-1 TGTGCCAGCAGAATAGCGGGATCCTACGAGCAGTACTTC CASRIAGSYEQYF
few . TRBJ2-3 TRBV28 TGTGCCAGCAGTTTTATATTACCCACAGATACGCAGTATTTT CASSFILPTDTQYF
many . TRBJ2-1 TRBV24-1 TGTGCCACCAGTGGGGTACAGGGGCGGGGAAATGAGCAGTTCTTC CATSGVQGRGNEQFF
. . TRBJ2-7 TRBV6-5 TGTGCCAGCAGTTACGACGGGTGGCAGTACTTC CASSYDGWQYF
many . TRBJ1-1 TRBV6-1 TGTGCCAGCAGTGAAGATCGACTGATGAACACTGAAGCTTTCTTT CASSEDRLMNTEAFF
many . TRBJ1-1 TRBV12-5 TGTGCTAGTGATTCAGGGAACACTGAAGCTTTCTTT CASDSGNTEAFF
few TRBD1 TRBJ1-2 TRBV11-2 TGTGCCAGCAGCTTAGTTGTAGGGACAGGGGACCCCCACCGGCTGAACTATGGCTACACCTTC CASSLVVGTGDPHRLNYGYTF